This TCR beta chain was recorded in a study of monozygotic twins with inflammatory bowel disease. General study results and limits: For IBD, no single strong associated signal or clonotype was supported. Sharing of clonotypes with others was lower in IBD patients than in healthy twins, and this was especially so with disease activity.

Germline loops: CDR1 SGHNT, CDR2 YYREEE (reference sequence). The CDR3 has 12 amino acids. There were about 3,500 ng of total RNA used for each TCR library. TCRdb reanalyzed the 5' RACE reads, giving one entry per CDR3 protein sequence and no DNA. The sample totals fewer than 400,000 distinct CDR3 sequences. As to this clonotype: The target antigen is unknown.

Per donor there was one draw, yielding a blood sample of 2.5 ml. The rearrangement joins TRBV5-4 to TRBJ2-5. Sequencing input: blood. The receptor was isolated from a human donor with ulcerative colitis or Crohn's disease, or a healthy co-twin of an affected twin (not recorded which). The CDR3 here is CASGWGQETQYF.